Given below is one T cell receptor (beta chain) in context. Its antigen is currently unknown. The PCR employed 60 Vbeta primers together with 13 Jbeta primers. Sequenced by immunoSEQ multiplex PCR; TCRdb stores in-frame clones only, minus some. The table includes about 85,000 clones, approximately 80% detected once. These data are taken from a study of cytomegalovirus exposure and HLA in healthy donors. Study findings and constraints: Follow-up analysis found HLA locus-dependent TCR association rates, highest for DRB1 and lowest for HLA-C. It emerged from a later analysis that several of the most significant clusters appeared to be linked to common viral pathogens. Upon later analysis, HLA-associated TCR beta chains proved more clonally expanded than other, equally common chains.

Germline loops: CDR1 SGHAT, CDR2 FQNNGV. J gave up 6 bases and V 0 bases, and 14 bases lay outside the gene matches. This CDR3 is 18 amino acids long. The sequence was collected from a woman aged 50 to 65 in good health and CMV-seropositive. The sample comprised PBMCs. This sequence joins TRBV11-2 and TRBJ2-1; 7 bases are shared with TRBD1. The CDR3 spells CASSLDGRGPRWGNEQFF. In nucleotides, the CDR3 is TGTGCCAGCAGCTTAGATGGAAGGGGGCCACGGTGGGGCAATGAGCAGTTCTTC.